A selection of T cell receptor beta chains follows, all from one sample in a study of blood T cell repertoires in COVID-19. TCRdb's copy holds only in-frame clones and misses some; the assay was immunoSEQ multiplex PCR. This sample carries 270,000 or so clones, over 75% of them seen once, and the ten largest clones take less than 10%. Sequencing was carried out using peripheral blood. The receptors were sampled from a human donor in a cohort sampled during active COVID-19. CDR3s leave out the opening cysteine and the closing phenylalanine or tryptophan. Each record gives: CDR3 protein, V gene, J gene.

CDR3: AISEGGRDYNEQF; V: TRBV10-3; J: TRBJ2-1
CDR3: ASSRTRTRELF; V: TRBV12-5; J: TRBJ2-2
CDR3: ASSLRVPETQY; V: TRBV28; J: TRBJ2-5
CDR3: ASSGINRFYYEQY; V: TRBV5-6; J: TRBJ2-7
CDR3: AISESLLDRASLNEQF; V: TRBV10-3; J: TRBJ2-1
CDR3: ASSKDRGLWNEQF; V: TRBV7-3; J: TRBJ2-1
CDR3: ASSFWGDSTGETQY; V: TRBV11-2; J: TRBJ2-5
CDR3: ATSRVYWGPTGLDSNQPQH; V: TRBV15; J: TRBJ1-5
CDR3: ASSVTRVAYNEQF; V: TRBV9; J: TRBJ2-1
CDR3: ASSVAGQGRSTEAF; V: TRBV9; J: TRBJ1-1
CDR3: ASSLQGGPQH; V: TRBV9; J: TRBJ1-5
CDR3: ASRLGTSAYNEQF; V: TRBV6-5; J: TRBJ2-1
CDR3: ASSAPGQGYRPQH; V: TRBV2; J: TRBJ1-5
CDR3: ASTKGQTSNQPQH; V: TRBV28; J: TRBJ1-5
CDR3: ASSYLGGFIYEQY; V: TRBV6-2/TRBV6-3; J: TRBJ2-7
CDR3: ASTDSGTDTQY; V: TRBV2; J: TRBJ2-3
CDR3: ASSLAGSARY; V: TRBV11-2; J: TRBJ2-7
CDR3: ASSMMQGAGEQF; V: TRBV19; J: TRBJ2-1
CDR3: ASSPGLAGGKGTQY; V: TRBV5-5; J: TRBJ2-3
CDR3: ASSRFRDQPQH; V: TRBV3-1/TRBV3-2; J: TRBJ1-5